One sample yielded the 13 T cell receptor beta chains listed below, sequenced in a study of T cells in localized non-small cell lung cancer. Profiled with immunoSEQ multiplex PCR; TCRdb holds only in-frame clones, not every one. The data show around 26,000 clones, with around 90% seen just once and approximately 3% held by the top ten. Sequenced material: peripheral blood, taken before any cancer treatment. These receptors originate from a woman between 18 and 50 years old with stage I lung adenocarcinoma.

In DNA form, the CDR3 reads TGTGCCAGCAACGAAAGGGACTACGAGCAGTACTTC. Its protein is CASNERDYEQYF. V is TRBV28 and J is TRBJ2-7; no firm D call. The CDR3 sequence is 12 residues long. The ends were cut back, 7 bases at V and 3 bases at J, with 10 bases in the middle. Germline CDR1 MDHEN, CDR2 SYDVKM.

This sequence joins TRBV10-3 and TRBJ2-7; D unresolved. V was cut by 3 bases and J by 6 bases, with 9 bases left in between. Germline lookup yields CDR1 ENHRY and CDR2 SYGVKD. The CDR3 spans 12 residues. The CDR3 here is CAISEPPLEQYF. CDR3 nucleotide sequence: TGTGCCATCAGTGAACCCCCTCTCGAGCAGTACTTC.

The chain joins TRBV11-2 to TRBJ2-7, with TRBD2 matching 7 bases. Germline-derived CDR1 and CDR2 are SGHAT and FQNNGV. V lost 2 bases, J lost 2 bases, and 9 bases stayed unmatched. This CDR3 is built from 16 residues. CDR3 in DNA: TGTGCCAGCAGCTTAATTAGGGGCGGGAGACCCTACGAGCAGTACTTC. It is translated as CASSLIRGGRPYEQYF.

The genes are TRBV6-5 and TRBJ2-7; unclear D gene. V lost 0 bases, J lost 6 bases, and 6 bases lay in between. Looked up from germline, CDR1 is MNHEY and CDR2 is SVGAGI. The CDR3 runs 12 residues. In DNA, the CDR3 is TGTGCCAGCAGTTACTCGACGGGCGAGCAGTACTTC. Residues: CASSYSTGEQYF.

In its sample, this clone was seen a few times. The genes are TRBV5-8 and TRBJ2-1; 10 bases map to TRBD1. Germline CDR1 and CDR2: SGHTS and YDEGEE. CDR3 length equals 15 residues. Germline trimming cut 4 bases from V and 6 bases from J; bases unmatched to any gene: 7. CDR3 protein: CASSPYRTGGNEQFF. CDR3 sequence (DNA): TGTGCCAGCAGCCCCTACAGGACAGGGGGCAATGAGCAGTTCTTC.

The chain combines TRBV28 with TRBJ1-1; TRBD1 aligns across 7 bases. The V gene end was trimmed by 7 bases and the J gene end by 1 base; junction bases not matched to a gene: 6. The V gene's germline CDR1 is MDHEN and CDR2 SYDVKM. There are 14 residues in the CDR3. The CDR3 is CASTSYRGNTEAFF. In nucleotides, the CDR3 is TGTGCCAGCACTTCCTACAGGGGGAACACTGAAGCTTTCTTT. The whole variable domain, filled in from reference TRBV28 and TRBJ1-1, reads DVKVTQSSRYLVKRTGEKVFLECVQDMDHENMFWYRQDPGLGLRLIYFSYDVKMKEKGDIPEGYSVSREKKERFSLILESASTNQTSMYLCASTSYRGNTEAFFGQGTRLTVV.

The rearrangement uses TRBV5-1 and TRBJ2-3; 7 bases fit TRBD2. V gave up 3 bases and J gave up 0 bases; unmatched junction bases: 4. The CDR3 has 15 residues. In germline, CDR1 is SGHRS, CDR2 YFSETQ. The CDR3 nucleotides read TGCGCCAGCAGCTCACCTAGCGGCAGCACAGATACGCAGTATTTT. This codes for CASSSPSGSTDTQYF.

This rearrangement joins TRBV9 to TRBJ2-1; 7 bases are shared with TRBD2. The V segment lost 1 base and the J segment 8 bases; nucleotides outside the gene matches: 6. This CDR3 comprises 14 residues. The germline gives CDR1 SGDLS, CDR2 YYNGEE. The CDR3 spells CASSVRQGGDEQFF. DNA for the CDR3: TGTGCCAGCAGCGTACGCCAGGGAGGGGATGAGCAGTTCTTC.

This chain links TRBV7-3 with TRBJ2-2; 7 positions agree with TRBD1. This CDR3 has 15 residues. Germline CDR1 is SGHTA and CDR2 is FQGTGA. Germline trimming cut 5 bases from V and 3 bases from J; bases unmatched to any gene: 6. The CDR3 region is CASSIGTADTGELFF. The CDR3 nucleotides are TGTGCCAGCAGCATAGGGACAGCCGACACCGGGGAGCTGTTTTTT.

The V and J genes are TRBV6-5 and TRBJ2-7, with D hard to call. Trimming shortened V by 0 bases and J by 2 bases, and 11 bases separated the two germline ends. The CDR3 extends over 15 amino acids. Germline V gene lookup returns CDR1 MNHEY and CDR2 SVGAGI. CDR3 nucleotide sequence: TGTGCCAGCAGTTACTCAATCTCTGATGCCTACGAGCAGTACTTC. This gives the protein CASSYSISDAYEQYF.

This clone was seen once. J is TRBJ2-6 and V is TRBV7-9, with 11 bases aligning to TRBD1. V lost 3 bases, J lost 4 bases, and 8 bases stayed unmatched. The V gene's germline CDR1 is SEHNR and CDR2 FQNEAQ (reference sequence). This CDR3 spans 18 amino acids. The CDR3, as DNA: TGTGCCAGCAGCTTCTTCGGACAGGGGGCTAAAGGGGCCAACGTCCTGACTTTC. Its protein is CASSFFGQGAKGANVLTF.

A few counts support this clone. V and J are TRBV7-9 and TRBJ1-2; D remains unclear. The CDR3 runs 13 residues. In germline, CDR1 is SEHNR, CDR2 FQNEAQ (reference sequence). V was shortened by 1 base and J by 8 bases, with 11 bases between the two germline ends. CDR3: CASSLEAASGYTF. The CDR3 DNA is TGTGCCAGCAGCTTAGAGGCAGCCTCCGGCTACACCTTC.

This sequence joins TRBV29-1 and TRBJ2-2, with 12 bases matching TRBD2. V gave up 5 bases and J gave up 4 bases; unmatched junction bases: 2. This CDR3 comprises 14 residues. Per germline, CDR1 SQVTM and CDR2 ANQGSEA. Written as DNA, the CDR3 is TGCAGCGTTTGGACTAGCGGGACCACCGGGGAGCTGTTTTTT. Its protein product is CSVWTSGTTGELFF.